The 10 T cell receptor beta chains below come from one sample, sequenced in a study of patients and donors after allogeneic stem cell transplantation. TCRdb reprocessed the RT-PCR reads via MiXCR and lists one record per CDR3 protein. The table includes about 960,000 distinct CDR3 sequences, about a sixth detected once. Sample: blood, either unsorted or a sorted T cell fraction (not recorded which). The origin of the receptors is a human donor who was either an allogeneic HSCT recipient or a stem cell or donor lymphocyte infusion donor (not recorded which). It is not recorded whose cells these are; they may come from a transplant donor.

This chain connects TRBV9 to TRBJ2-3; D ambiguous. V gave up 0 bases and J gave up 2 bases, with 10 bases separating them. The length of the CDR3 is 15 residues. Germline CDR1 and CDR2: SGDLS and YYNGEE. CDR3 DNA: TGTGCCAGCAGCGTAGCTGTGGTGTCCACAGATACGCAGTATTTT. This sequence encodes CASSVAVVSTDTQYF.

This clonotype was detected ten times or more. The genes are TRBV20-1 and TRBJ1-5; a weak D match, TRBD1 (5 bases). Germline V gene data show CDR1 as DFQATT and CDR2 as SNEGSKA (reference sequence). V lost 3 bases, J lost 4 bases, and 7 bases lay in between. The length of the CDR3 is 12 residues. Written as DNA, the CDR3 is TGCAGTGCTAGGAGGGGTAATCAGCCCCAGCATTTT. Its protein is CSARRGNQPQHF.

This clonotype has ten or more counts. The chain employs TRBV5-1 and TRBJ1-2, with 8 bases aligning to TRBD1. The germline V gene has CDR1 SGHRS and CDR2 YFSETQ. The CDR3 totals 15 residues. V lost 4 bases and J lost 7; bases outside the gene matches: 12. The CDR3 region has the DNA TGCGCCAGCAGCCCCTCGACAGGGGATTTACTTGGCTACACCTTC. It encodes CASSPSTGDLLGYTF.

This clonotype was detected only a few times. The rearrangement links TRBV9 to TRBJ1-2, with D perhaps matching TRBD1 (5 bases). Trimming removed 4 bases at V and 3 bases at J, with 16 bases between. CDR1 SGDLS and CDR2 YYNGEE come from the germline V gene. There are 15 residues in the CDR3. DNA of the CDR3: TGTGCCAGCAGCTTCCAGGGAGGCATAGACTATGGCTACACCTTC. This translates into CASSFQGGIDYGYTF.

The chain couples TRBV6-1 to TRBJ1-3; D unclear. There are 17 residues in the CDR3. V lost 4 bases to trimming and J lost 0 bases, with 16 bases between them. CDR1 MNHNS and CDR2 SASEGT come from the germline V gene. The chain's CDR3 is CASSANVGRISGNTIYF. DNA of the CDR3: TGTGCCAGCAGTGCGAATGTTGGCAGAATCTCTGGAAACACCATATATTTT.

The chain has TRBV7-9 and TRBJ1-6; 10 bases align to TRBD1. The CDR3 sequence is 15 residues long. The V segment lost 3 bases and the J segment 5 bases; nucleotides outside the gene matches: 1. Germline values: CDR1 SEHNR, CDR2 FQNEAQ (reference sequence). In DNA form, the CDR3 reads TGTGCCAGCAGCTTCGGGACAGGGGATAATTCACCCCTCCACTTT. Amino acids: CASSFGTGDNSPLHF.

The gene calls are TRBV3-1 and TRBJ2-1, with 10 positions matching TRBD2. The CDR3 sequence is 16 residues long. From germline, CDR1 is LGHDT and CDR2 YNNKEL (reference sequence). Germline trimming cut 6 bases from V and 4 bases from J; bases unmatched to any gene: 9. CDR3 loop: CASSTRGTSVYNEQFF. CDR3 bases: TGTGCCAGCAGTACACGCGGGACTAGCGTTTACAATGAGCAGTTCTTC.

This CDR3 reads CASSLLAGGFQETQYF. CDR3 in DNA: TGTGCCAGCAGCTTATTAGCGGGGGGGTTCCAAGAGACCCAGTACTTC. V usage is TRBV11-2 and J usage is TRBJ2-5, with 11 bases that match TRBD2. The junction had 3 bases not matched to a gene; V was cut back by 2 bases and J by 1 base. Germline V gene data show CDR1 as SGHAT and CDR2 as FQNNGV. The length of the CDR3 is 16 residues.

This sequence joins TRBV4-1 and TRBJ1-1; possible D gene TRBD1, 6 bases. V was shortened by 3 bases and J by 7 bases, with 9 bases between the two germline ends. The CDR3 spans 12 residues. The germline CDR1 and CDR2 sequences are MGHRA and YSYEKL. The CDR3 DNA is TGCGCCAGCAGCCACGGGGGCTTTGAAGCTTTCTTT. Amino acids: CASSHGGFEAFF.

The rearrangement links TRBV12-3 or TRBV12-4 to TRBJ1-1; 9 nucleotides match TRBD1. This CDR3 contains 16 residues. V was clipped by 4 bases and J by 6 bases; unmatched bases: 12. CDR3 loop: CASSSTQTGGRPEAFF. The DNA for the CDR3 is TGTGCCAGCAGTTCGACTCAGACAGGGGGGCGTCCTGAAGCTTTCTTT.